The 32 T cell receptor beta chains below were found in one sample sequenced in a study of T-cell reconstitution after alpha-beta-depleted transplantation in children. The authors prepared the TCRbeta library with unique molecular identifiers. TCRdb analysed the PCR reads with MiXCR anew, one entry per CDR3 protein. The sample carries 200,000 or so distinct CDR3 sequences, approximately 7% recorded once. Here the sequenced sample was PBMCs, taken before TCRalphabeta/CD19-depleted stem cell transplant. The receptors shown here come from a boy between 2 and 15 years old with acute lymphoblastic leukemia, due to receive a stem cell transplant.

For this clonotype: This sequence may be a read error, since a much larger clone differs from it by one base. The rearrangement uses TRBV6-4 and TRBJ2-3; D uncertain. Germline V gives CDR1 MRHNA, CDR2 SNTAGT. The CDR3 extends over 15 amino acids. The CDR3 reads CASTADGDSKDTHYF. The DNA of the CDR3 is TGTGCCAGCACCGCAGATGGGGATTCGAAAGATACGCATTATTTT.

The sample holds a few counts of this clonotype. The V gene is TRBV20-1, the J gene TRBJ2-3, with 8 positions matching TRBD2. Trimming cost V 4 bases and J 2 bases; bases outside gene matches: 5. Germline assignment: CDR1 DFQATT and CDR2 SNEGSKA (reference sequence). This CDR3 has 14 amino acids. The CDR3 sequence: CSAIRGGNTDTQYF. As DNA, the CDR3 is TGCAGTGCTATTCGGGGGGGTAACACAGATACGCAGTATTTT.

To note about this clonotype: Being one base from a much bigger clone, this may be a read error. Since the CDR3 does not end with the conserved phenylalanine or tryptophan, this likely comes from a read error. V usage is TRBV12-3 or TRBV12-4 and J usage is TRBJ2-1, with TRBD1 matching over 7 bases. CDR3 size: 15 residues. With 3 bases clipped from V and 4 bases from J, the junction kept 6 bases outside the gene matches. For the CDR3, the DNA is TGTGCCAGCAGTTTCCCGGACAGGATATACAATGAGCAGTTCTAC. The encoded protein is CASSFPDRIYNEQFY.

This clonotype was picked up a small number of times. The V and J genes are TRBV5-1 and TRBJ2-5; D uncertain. CDR1 is SGHRS, CDR2 YFSETQ, per germline. V gave up 4 bases and J gave up 4 bases, with 11 bases separating them. There are 13 residues in the CDR3. CDR3: CASSPGSRETQYF. CDR3 coding DNA: TGCGCCAGCAGCCCCGGATCCCGAGAGACCCAGTACTTC.

This clonotype turned up a few times. This chain joins TRBV20-1 and TRBJ2-1; 10 nucleotides line up with TRBD2. This CDR3 spans 16 amino acids. Germline trimming cut 0 bases from V and 7 bases from J; bases unmatched to any gene: 9. The germline CDR1 and CDR2 sequences are DFQATT and SNEGSKA (reference sequence). This CDR3 is CSARDGSGRAANEQFF. CDR3 nucleotides: TGCAGTGCTAGAGACGGCAGCGGGAGGGCCGCGAATGAGCAGTTCTTC.

This clonotype was observed many times. The rearrangement links TRBV4-2 to TRBJ2-1; unclear D gene. The length of the CDR3 is 16 residues. Trimming took off 0 bases at V and 2 bases at J, with 11 bases between the two ends. Germline V gene data show CDR1 as LGHNA and CDR2 as YNFKEQ. The CDR3 sequence: CASSQEGPDAYNEQFF. CDR3 nucleotides: TGTGCCAGCAGCCAAGAAGGACCGGACGCCTACAATGAGCAGTTCTTC.

There are a few counts of this clonotype. The chain couples TRBV6-6 to TRBJ1-6, with 8 bases identical to TRBD1. This CDR3 is built from 13 residues. J was trimmed by 10 bases and V by 5 bases; bases with no gene match: 4. CDR1 and CDR2 (germline): MNHNY, SVGAGI (reference sequence). The CDR3 spells CASSDRGRSPLHF. The CDR3 coding sequence is TGTGCCAGCAGTGACAGGGGTCGATCACCCCTCCACTTT.

This clonotype turned up a few times. The chain carries TRBV28 and TRBJ2-5; D is perhaps TRBD1 (6 bases). The CDR3 is 14 amino acids. The V and J ends lost 6 bases and 5 bases respectively, with 16 bases between them. The germline V gene has CDR1 MDHEN and CDR2 SYDVKM. This CDR3 reads CASSTSGQGETQYF. The DNA of the CDR3 is TGTGCCAGCAGCACATCCGGCCAGGGGGAGACCCAGTACTTC.

This clonotype was detected a few times. A read error is likely, as this CDR3 ends without the conserved phenylalanine or tryptophan. The DNA is omitted, as the CDR3 cannot be located on it reliably, and the CDR3 follows TCRdb's listing. The chain has TRBV20-1 and TRBJ1-1; the table assigns TRBD1, which was not confirmed against the DNA. The germline V gene encodes CDR1 DFQATT and CDR2 SNEGSKA (reference sequence). The CDR3 is 13 residues long, counting both termini. This CDR3 reads CSAPTLTGGSTWG.

This chain links TRBV6-2 or TRBV6-3 with TRBJ1-5; 8 positions match TRBD1. CDR3 length: 15 amino acids. J was trimmed by 9 bases and V by 5 bases; bases with no gene match: 12. Germline assignment: CDR1 MNHEY and CDR2 SVGEGT. CDR3 bases: TGTGCCAGCAGTCCCTGGACAGGGCCTCAGGGGCCCCAGCATTTT. Translation: CASSPWTGPQGPQHF.

This clonotype was counted only a few times. V and J are TRBV7-9 and TRBJ2-7; D remains ambiguous. Germline V gene data show CDR1 as SEHNR and CDR2 as FQNEAQ (reference sequence). V lost 1 base, J lost 4 bases, and 5 bases lay in between. CDR3 size: 12 residues. The CDR3 protein is CASSLGYYEQYF. The CDR3, as DNA: TGTGCCAGCAGCTTAGGGTATTACGAGCAGTACTTC.

There are many counts of this clonotype. V usage is TRBV29-1 and J usage is TRBJ2-5; 7 bases are shared with TRBD1. The ends lost 7 bases at V and 2 bases at J; junction bases unmatched: 13. The CDR3 is 15 residues long. Germline V gene lookup returns CDR1 SQVTM and CDR2 ANQGSEA. The CDR3 here is CSAIIRGQIQETQYF. The CDR3 coding sequence is TGCAGCGCTATCATTAGGGGACAGATACAAGAGACCCAGTACTTC.

In this sample, this clonotype turned up many times. The chain carries TRBV18 and TRBJ2-5, with TRBD1 identical over 8 bases. CDR1 is KGHSH and CDR2 is LQKENI in the germline V gene. The ends lost 6 bases at V and 0 bases at J; junction bases unmatched: 6. This CDR3 is built from 15 residues. CDR3 region: CASSPRQGYQETQYF. Here the CDR3 DNA reads TGTGCCAGCTCTCCGAGACAGGGGTACCAAGAGACCCAGTACTTC.

This chain links TRBV5-6 with TRBJ1-1, with D unclear. Germline V gives CDR1 SGHDT, CDR2 YYEEEE. The CDR3 extends over 15 amino acids. V was shortened by 0 bases and J by 1 base, with 10 bases between the two germline ends. The CDR3 sequence: CASSLASAGNTEAFF. The CDR3 coding sequence is TGTGCCAGCAGCTTGGCCTCCGCGGGGAACACTGAAGCTTTCTTT.

In this sample, this clonotype turned up many times. This chain joins TRBV28 and TRBJ2-5, with D unresolved. From germline, CDR1 is MDHEN and CDR2 SYDVKM. This CDR3 contains 14 residues. Trimming stripped 2 bases from V and 4 bases from J, with 11 bases between. CDR3 residues: CASSLEDGLETQYF. The CDR3 DNA is TGTGCCAGCAGTTTAGAGGACGGGCTAGAGACCCAGTACTTC.

This clonotype was recorded many times. The V call is TRBV29-1, the J call TRBJ2-7, with 9 bases fitting TRBD1. The CDR3 has 13 residues. Unmatched junction bases numbered 5, after V lost 3 bases and J lost 5 bases. Germline V lookup: CDR1 SQVTM, CDR2 ANQGSEA. This CDR3 reads CSVEGQGENEQYF. The CDR3 coding sequence is TGCAGCGTTGAGGGACAGGGAGAAAACGAGCAGTACTTC.

This clonotype was seen at least ten times. The rearrangement links TRBV20-1 to TRBJ1-2; perhaps TRBD1 as D (6 bases). Looked up from germline, CDR1 is DFQATT and CDR2 is SNEGSKA (reference sequence). This CDR3 region has 11 residues. V was pared by 8 bases and J by 7 bases, with 14 bases between. CDR3 bases: TGCAGTACCACAGGGCTGGGTGGCTACACCTTC. Translated: CSTTGLGGYTF.

Ten or more counts support this clonotype. V is TRBV7-2 and J is TRBJ2-5, with TRBD1 matching 8 bases. CDR3 length equals 13 residues. Germline assignment: CDR1 SGHTA and CDR2 FQGNSA. V gave up 7 bases and J gave up 7 bases; unmatched junction bases: 8. CDR3 nucleotides: TGTGCCAGCACCAGGGGGCGGTCCGGGACCCAGTACTTC. Its translation: CASTRGRSGTQYF.

In its sample, this clonotype was seen many times. The rearrangement links TRBV20-1 to TRBJ1-4; D is ambiguous. CDR3 length: 12 amino acids. The germline gives CDR1 DFQATT, CDR2 SNEGSKA (reference sequence). V lost 1 base, J lost 3 bases, and 3 bases lay in between. Here the CDR3 reads CSARGPNEKLFF. The CDR3 region has the DNA TGCAGTGCTAGAGGGCCTAATGAAAAACTGTTTTTT.

This clonotype was picked up many times. V gene TRBV3-1 combines with J gene TRBJ2-1; 9 nucleotides align to TRBD1. V lost 5 bases, J lost 4 bases, and 6 bases stayed unmatched. Looked up from germline, CDR1 is LGHDT and CDR2 is YNNKEL (reference sequence). The CDR3 totals 15 residues. This chain's CDR3 is CASSSGGQGYNEQFF. The CDR3 DNA sequence: TGTGCCAGCAGCTCCGGGGGACAGGGATACAATGAGCAGTTCTTC.

The gene calls are TRBV2 and TRBJ2-3; 11 nucleotides match TRBD2. Germline values: CDR1 SNHLY, CDR2 FYNNEI. V trimming: 11 bases; J trimming: 11 bases; junction bases outside the gene matches: 27. The CDR3 totals 18 residues. CDR3 bases: TGTGCCTGCTGTTCCCCTAGCGGGGGGTCTCGCCGAGTTCCTGGGCAGTATTTT. Its translation: CACCSPSGGSRRVPGQYF. Variable domain in full (rest from reference TRBV2 and TRBJ2-3): EPEVTQTPSHQVTQMGQEVILRCVPISNHLYFYWYRQILGQKVEFLVSFYNNEISEKSEIFDDQFSVERPDGSNFTLKIRSTKLEDSAMYFCACCSPSGGSRRVPGQYFGPGTRLTVL.

The chain is built from TRBV7-8 and TRBJ1-1; D not resolved. Between the trimmed V and J ends, which lost 5 bases and 0 bases, there was a span of 10 bases. Germline-derived CDR1 and CDR2 are SGHVS and FQNEAQ. The CDR3 is made up of 14 amino acids. The CDR3 region has the DNA TGTGCCAGCAGCATGGGCCGGATGAACACTGAAGCTTTCTTT. Its translation: CASSMGRMNTEAFF.

The chain couples TRBV20-1 to TRBJ2-5; TRBD2 aligns across 9 bases. V was pared by 6 bases and J by 5 bases, with 16 bases of the junction left unmatched. Germline V gene lookup returns CDR1 DFQATT and CDR2 SNEGSKA (reference sequence). This CDR3 has 16 amino acids. The CDR3 DNA sequence: TGCAGTGCGCGGGACATTCGGACTAGCGACCGGGAGACCCAGTACTTC. Its protein is CSARDIRTSDRETQYF.

The chain employs TRBV2 and TRBJ2-5; D remains unclear. With 7 bases removed from V and 1 base from J, the gap between germline ends came to 4 bases. Germline values: CDR1 SNHLY, CDR2 FYNNEI. The CDR3 totals 11 residues. CDR3 coding DNA: TGTGCCAGCATCGGCCAAGAGACCCAGTACTTC. It specifies CASIGQETQYF.

This clonotype has ten or more counts. The V and J genes are TRBV10-3 and TRBJ1-2, with D possibly TRBD1 on 6 matching bases. V lost 6 bases and J lost 8, with 19 bases in between. This CDR3 region has 14 residues. The germline gives CDR1 ENHRY, CDR2 SYGVKD. This CDR3 reads CAIRAPGGVEGYTF. The DNA of the CDR3 is TGTGCCATCAGAGCCCCGGGGGGCGTGGAGGGCTACACCTTC.

The sample holds many counts of this clonotype. The rearrangement links TRBV5-4 to TRBJ2-3; D unclear. Germline-derived CDR1 and CDR2 are SGHNT and YYREEE (reference sequence). CDR3 length: 13 amino acids. V lost 7 bases to trimming and J lost 10 bases, with 19 bases between them. This chain's CDR3 is CASSFGPPQAQYF. The CDR3 bases are TGTGCCAGCTCCTTCGGGCCTCCCCAGGCGCAGTATTTT.

Many counts were recorded for this clonotype. Here the CDR3 reads CASSVGTANGGLTGELFF. CDR3 sequence (DNA): TGTGCCAGCAGCGTCGGGACAGCCAATGGGGGACTCACCGGGGAGCTGTTTTTT. This sequence joins TRBV11-1 and TRBJ2-2; D possibly corresponds to TRBD1 (7 bases). V lost 5 bases to trimming and J lost 4 bases, with 23 bases between them. CDR1 is SGHAT and CDR2 is FQDESV in the germline V gene (reference sequence). This CDR3 spans 18 amino acids. Supplemented by reference TRBV11-1 and TRBJ2-2, the full variable domain reads EAEVAQSPRYKITEKSQAVAFWCDPISGHATLYWYRQILGQGPELLVQFQDESVVDDSQLPKDRFSAERLKGVDSTLKIQPAELGDSAMYLCASSVGTANGGLTGELFFGEGSRLTVL.

The chain has TRBV30 and TRBJ2-1; 9 nucleotides agree with TRBD2. The germline V gene has CDR1 GTSNPN and CDR2 SVGIG (reference sequence). The ends lost 0 bases at V and 6 bases at J; junction bases unmatched: 9. This CDR3 has 16 amino acids. The CDR3 protein is CAWSVGFSGSTNEQFF. For the CDR3, the DNA is TGTGCCTGGAGTGTAGGTTTTAGCGGGAGTACCAATGAGCAGTTCTTC.

This clonotype was recorded at least ten times. The V call is TRBV27, the J call TRBJ2-1; 10 bases are a match to TRBD2. The CDR3 runs to 13 residues. V shed 8 bases and J 9 bases; nucleotides not matched to a gene: 7. Germline V CDR1 and CDR2: MNHEY, SMNVEV (reference sequence). The CDR3 region has the DNA TGTGCCAGCGGGCTAGCGGGGGATGGTGAGCAGTTCTTC. It encodes CASGLAGDGEQFF.

This chain links TRBV7-4 with TRBJ2-7, with D unclear. Trimming took off 5 bases at V and 2 bases at J, with 19 bases between the two ends. The germline gives CDR1 SGHVT, CDR2 SQSDAQ. CDR3 length: 16 residues. The CDR3 DNA follows: TGTGCCAGCAGCCGAAGTCTGTCGGCAGAGACCTACGAGCAGTACTTC. Protein: CASSRSLSAETYEQYF.

This clonotype was counted many times. The V gene is TRBV7-2, the J gene TRBJ2-1; D possibly corresponds to TRBD1 (5 bases). Per germline, CDR1 SGHTA and CDR2 FQGNSA. The CDR3 length is 14 residues. V shed 2 bases and J shed 6 bases, with 11 bases lying between them. The CDR3 DNA follows: TGTGCCAGCAGCTTAAAGGCAGGGTTCAATGAGCAGTTCTTC. It translates to CASSLKAGFNEQFF.

In its sample, this clonotype was seen many times. This chain connects TRBV5-1 to TRBJ2-1; D is unresolved. The CDR3 extends over 13 amino acids. Trimming removed 1 base at V and 10 bases at J, with 12 bases between. Germline V CDR1 and CDR2: SGHRS, YFSETQ. CDR3 amino acids: CASSLNARPEQFF. The CDR3 nucleotides are TGCGCCAGCAGCTTGAACGCCCGCCCGGAGCAGTTCTTC.